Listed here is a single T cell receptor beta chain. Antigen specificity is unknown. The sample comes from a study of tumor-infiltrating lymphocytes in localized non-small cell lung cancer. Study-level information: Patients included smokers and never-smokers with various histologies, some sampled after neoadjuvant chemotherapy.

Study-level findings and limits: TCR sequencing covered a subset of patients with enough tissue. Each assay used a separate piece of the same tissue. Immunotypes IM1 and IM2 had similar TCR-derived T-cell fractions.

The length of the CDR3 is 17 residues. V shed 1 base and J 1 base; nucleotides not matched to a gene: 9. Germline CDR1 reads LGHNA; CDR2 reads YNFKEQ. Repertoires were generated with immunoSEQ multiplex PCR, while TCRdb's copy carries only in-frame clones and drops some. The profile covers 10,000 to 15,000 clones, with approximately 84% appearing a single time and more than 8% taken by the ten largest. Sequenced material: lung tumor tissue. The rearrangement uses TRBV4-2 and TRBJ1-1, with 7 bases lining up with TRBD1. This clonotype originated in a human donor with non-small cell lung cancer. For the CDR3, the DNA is TGTGCCAGCAGCCAAGTTGGGAGATGGGACAGGAACACTGAAGCTTTCTTT. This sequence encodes CASSQVGRWDRNTEAFF.